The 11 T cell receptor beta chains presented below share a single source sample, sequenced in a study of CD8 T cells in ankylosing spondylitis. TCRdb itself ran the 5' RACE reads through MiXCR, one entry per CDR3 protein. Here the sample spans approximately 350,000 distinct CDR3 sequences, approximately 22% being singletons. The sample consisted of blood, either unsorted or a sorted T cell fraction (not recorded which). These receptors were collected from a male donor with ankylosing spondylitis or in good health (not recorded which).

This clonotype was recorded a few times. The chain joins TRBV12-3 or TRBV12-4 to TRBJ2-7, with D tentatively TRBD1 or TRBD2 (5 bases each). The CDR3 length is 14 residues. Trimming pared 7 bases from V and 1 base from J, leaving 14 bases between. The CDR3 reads CASKLRDGSYEQYF. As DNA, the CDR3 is TGTGCCAGCAAACTTCGGGACGGATCCTACGAGCAGTACTTC.

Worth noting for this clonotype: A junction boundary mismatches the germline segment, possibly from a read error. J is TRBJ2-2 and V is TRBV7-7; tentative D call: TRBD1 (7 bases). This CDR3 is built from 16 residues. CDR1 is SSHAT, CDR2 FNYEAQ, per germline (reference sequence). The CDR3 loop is CASSLAVQGDTGELFF. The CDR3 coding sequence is TGTGCTAGCAGCTTAGCGGTTCAGGGGGACACCGGGGAGCTGTTTTTT.

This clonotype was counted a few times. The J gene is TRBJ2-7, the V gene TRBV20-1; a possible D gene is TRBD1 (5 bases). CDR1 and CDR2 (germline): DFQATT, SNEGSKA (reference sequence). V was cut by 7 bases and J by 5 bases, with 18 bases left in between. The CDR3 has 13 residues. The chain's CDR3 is CSVLRGALNEQYF. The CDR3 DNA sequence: TGCAGTGTATTGCGTGGGGCTCTGAACGAGCAGTACTTC.

This CDR3 reads CSVLGTGESSYEQYF. CDR3 bases: TGCAGCGTTCTAGGGACAGGGGAAAGCTCCTACGAGCAGTACTTC. This chain connects TRBV29-1 to TRBJ2-7; 10 bases agree with TRBD1. With 5 bases clipped from V and 0 bases from J, the junction kept 7 bases outside the gene matches. This CDR3 contains 15 residues. The germline V gene has CDR1 SQVTM and CDR2 ANQGSEA.

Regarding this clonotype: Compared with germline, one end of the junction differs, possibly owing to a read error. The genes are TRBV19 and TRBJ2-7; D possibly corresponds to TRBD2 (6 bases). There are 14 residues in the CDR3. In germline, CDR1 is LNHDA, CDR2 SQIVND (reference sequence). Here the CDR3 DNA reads TGTGCCAGTAGTATCGCAGCGGGCTCCTATGAGCAGTACTTC. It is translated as CASSIAAGSYEQYF.

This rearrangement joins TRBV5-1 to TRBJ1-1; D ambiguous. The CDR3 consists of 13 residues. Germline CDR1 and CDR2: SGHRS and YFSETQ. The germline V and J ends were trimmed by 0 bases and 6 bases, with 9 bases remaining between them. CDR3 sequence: CASSLVEGAEAFF. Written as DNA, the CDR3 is TGCGCCAGCAGCTTGGTGGAGGGAGCTGAAGCTTTCTTT.

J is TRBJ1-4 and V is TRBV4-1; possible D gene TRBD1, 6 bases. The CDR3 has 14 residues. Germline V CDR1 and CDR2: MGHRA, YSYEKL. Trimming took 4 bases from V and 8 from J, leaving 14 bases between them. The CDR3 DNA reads TGCGCCAGCAGCCCCAAGGGACAACTCGAAAAACTGTTTTTT. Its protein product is CASSPKGQLEKLFF.

The DNA for the CDR3 is TGTGCCAGCAGTGGACTAGCGGGGGCCTCTCGCTACGAGCAGTACTTC. Translating it yields CASSGLAGASRYEQYF. The chain is built from TRBV27 and TRBJ2-7, with TRBD2 matching over 13 bases. The length of the CDR3 is 16 residues. Germline-derived CDR1 and CDR2 are MNHEY and SMNVEV (reference sequence). V dropped 5 bases and J dropped 3; count of bases not matched to a gene: 7.

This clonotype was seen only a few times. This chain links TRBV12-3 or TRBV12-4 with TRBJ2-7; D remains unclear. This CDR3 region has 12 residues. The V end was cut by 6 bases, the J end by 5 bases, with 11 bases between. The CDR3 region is CASRTSPNEQYF. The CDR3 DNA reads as TGTGCCAGCAGGACTTCCCCTAACGAGCAGTACTTC.

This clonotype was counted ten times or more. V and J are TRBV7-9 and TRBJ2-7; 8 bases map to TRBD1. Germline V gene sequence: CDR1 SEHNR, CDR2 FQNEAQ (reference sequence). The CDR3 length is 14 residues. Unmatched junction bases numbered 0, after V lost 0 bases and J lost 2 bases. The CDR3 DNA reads TGTGCCAGCAGCTTAGCGGGACAGGCCTACGAGCAGTACTTC. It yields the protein CASSLAGQAYEQYF. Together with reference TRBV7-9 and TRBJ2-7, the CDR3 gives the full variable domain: DTGVSQNPRHKITKRGQNVTFRCDPISEHNRLYWYRQTLGQGPEFLTYFQNEAQLEKSRLLSDRFSAERPKGSFSTLEIQRTEQGDSAMYLCASSLAGQAYEQYFGPGTRLTVT.

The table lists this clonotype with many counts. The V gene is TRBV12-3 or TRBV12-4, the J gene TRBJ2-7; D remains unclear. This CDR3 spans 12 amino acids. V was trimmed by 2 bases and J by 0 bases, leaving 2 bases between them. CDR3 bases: TGTGCCAGCAGTTTACCCTCCTACGAGCAGTACTTC. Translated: CASSLPSYEQYF.